This T cell receptor (beta chain) emerged from a study of blood T cell repertoires in COVID-19. Across the whole study: In each case, the material was cDNA or gDNA derived from T cells, B-cell-depleted T cells, or PBMCs.

Per the original data handling: Amplification from reference gene primers served as the basis for estimated nucleated cell counts. Data came from immunoSEQ multiplex PCR; TCRdb stores just in-frame clones and leaves some out. V and J calls and clone size are copied from that table; D and trimming were computed from the DNA. The sample has approximately 97,000 clones; around 80% are singletons. This receptor was identified in a man in his 60s with active or convalescent COVID-19. The sequenced material came from peripheral blood.

In nucleotides, the CDR3 is TGTGCCAGCAGCCACGGGGGTAACCAAGAGACCCAGTACTTC. Amino acid sequence: CASSHGGNQETQYF. The chain couples TRBV6-6 to TRBJ2-5, with a tentative D call TRBD2 (6 bases). The CDR3 covers 14 residues. V lost 6 bases, J lost 0 bases, and 11 bases lay in between. Per the germline V gene, CDR1 is MNHNY and CDR2 is SVGAGI (reference sequence).